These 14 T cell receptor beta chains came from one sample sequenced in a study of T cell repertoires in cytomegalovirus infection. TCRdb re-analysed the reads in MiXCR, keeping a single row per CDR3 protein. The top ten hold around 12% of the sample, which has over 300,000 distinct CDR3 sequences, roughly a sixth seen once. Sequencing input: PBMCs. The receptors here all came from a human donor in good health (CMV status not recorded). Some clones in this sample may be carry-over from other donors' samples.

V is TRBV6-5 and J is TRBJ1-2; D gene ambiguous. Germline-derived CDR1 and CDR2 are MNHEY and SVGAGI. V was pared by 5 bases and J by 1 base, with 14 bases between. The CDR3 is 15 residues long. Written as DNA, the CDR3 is TGTGCCAGCAGTCGAAACGACGGGAGTAACTATGGCTACACCTTC. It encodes CASSRNDGSNYGYTF.

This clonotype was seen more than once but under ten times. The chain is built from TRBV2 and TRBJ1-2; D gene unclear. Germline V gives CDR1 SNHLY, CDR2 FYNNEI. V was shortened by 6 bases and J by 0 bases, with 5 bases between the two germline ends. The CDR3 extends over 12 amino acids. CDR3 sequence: CASSIPNYGYTF. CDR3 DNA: TGTGCCAGCAGCATTCCTAACTATGGCTACACCTTC.

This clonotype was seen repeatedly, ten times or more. The CDR3 bases are TGTGCCAGCAACCATCCGGGACAGGGAAACTCACCCCTCCACTTT. Translation gives CASNHPGQGNSPLHF. V gene TRBV2 combines with J gene TRBJ1-6, with 9 positions matching TRBD1. Germline assignment: CDR1 SNHLY and CDR2 FYNNEI. V dropped 7 bases and J dropped 10; count of bases not matched to a gene: 11. The CDR3 has 15 amino acids. The full variable domain, rest sourced from reference TRBV2 and TRBJ1-6, is EPEVTQTPSHQVTQMGQEVILRCVPISNHLYFYWYRQILGQKVEFLVSFYNNEISEKSEIFDDQFSVERPDGSNFTLKIRSTKLEDSAMYFCASNHPGQGNSPLHFGNGTRLTVT.

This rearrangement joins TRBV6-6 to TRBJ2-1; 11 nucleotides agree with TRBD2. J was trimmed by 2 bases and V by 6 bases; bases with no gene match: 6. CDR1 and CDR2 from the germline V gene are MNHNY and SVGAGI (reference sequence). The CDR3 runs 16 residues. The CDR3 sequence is CASSPPGLAAYNEQFF. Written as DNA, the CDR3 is TGTGCCAGCAGCCCCCCGGGACTAGCGGCCTACAATGAGCAGTTCTTC.

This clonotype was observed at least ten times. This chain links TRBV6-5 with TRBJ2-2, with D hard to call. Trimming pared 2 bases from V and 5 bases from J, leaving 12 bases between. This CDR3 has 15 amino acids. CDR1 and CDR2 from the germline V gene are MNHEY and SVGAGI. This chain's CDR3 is CASSYSEVWTGELFF. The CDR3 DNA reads TGTGCCAGCAGTTACAGTGAGGTTTGGACCGGGGAGCTGTTTTTT.

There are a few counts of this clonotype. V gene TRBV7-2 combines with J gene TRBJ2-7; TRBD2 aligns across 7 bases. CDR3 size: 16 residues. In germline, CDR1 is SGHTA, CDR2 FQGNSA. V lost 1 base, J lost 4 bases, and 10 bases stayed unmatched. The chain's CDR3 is CASSLGLGGSRYEQYF. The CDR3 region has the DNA TGTGCCAGCAGCTTAGGATTGGGCGGGAGTAGATACGAGCAGTACTTC. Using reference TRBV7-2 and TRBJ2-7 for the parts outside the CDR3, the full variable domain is GAGVSQSPSNKVTEKGKDVELRCDPISGHTALYWYRQSLGQGLEFLIYFQGNSAPDKSGLPSDRFSAERTGGSVSTLTIQRTQQEDSAVYLCASSLGLGGSRYEQYFGPGTRLTVT.

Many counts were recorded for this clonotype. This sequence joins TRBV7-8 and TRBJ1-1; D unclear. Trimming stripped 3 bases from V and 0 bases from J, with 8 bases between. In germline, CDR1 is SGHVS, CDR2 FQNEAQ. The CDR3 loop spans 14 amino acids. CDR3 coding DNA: TGTGCCAGCAGCTTGATAGGGATGAACACTGAAGCTTTCTTT. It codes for CASSLIGMNTEAFF.

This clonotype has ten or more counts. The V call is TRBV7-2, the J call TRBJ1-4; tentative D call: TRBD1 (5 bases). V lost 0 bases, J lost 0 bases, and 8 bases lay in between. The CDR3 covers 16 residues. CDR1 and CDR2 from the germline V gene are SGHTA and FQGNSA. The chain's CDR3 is CASSLAGGATNEKLFF. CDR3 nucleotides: TGTGCCAGCAGCTTAGCGGGGGGAGCAACTAATGAAAAACTGTTTTTT.

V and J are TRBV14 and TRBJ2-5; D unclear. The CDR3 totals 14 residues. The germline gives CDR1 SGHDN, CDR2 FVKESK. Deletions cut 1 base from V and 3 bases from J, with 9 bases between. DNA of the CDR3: TGTGCCAGCAGCCAAGGAGCTCAGAAAGAGACCCAGTACTTC. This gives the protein CASSQGAQKETQYF.

The CDR3 sequence is CASSPKRGPSSYNEQFF. The CDR3 DNA reads TGTGCCAGCAGCCCCAAGCGGGGTCCGAGCTCCTACAATGAGCAGTTCTTC. The rearrangement uses TRBV9 and TRBJ2-1; the match to TRBD2 covers 7 bases. This CDR3 has 17 amino acids. V was clipped by 4 bases and J by 0 bases; unmatched bases: 10. Germline CDR1 reads SGDLS; CDR2 reads YYNGEE.

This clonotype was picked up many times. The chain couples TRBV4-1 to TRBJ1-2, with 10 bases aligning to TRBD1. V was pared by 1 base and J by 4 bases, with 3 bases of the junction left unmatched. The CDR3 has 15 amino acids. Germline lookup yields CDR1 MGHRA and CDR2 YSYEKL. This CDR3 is CASSQGRTGGYGYTF. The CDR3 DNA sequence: TGCGCCAGCAGCCAAGGAAGGACAGGGGGCTATGGCTACACCTTC.

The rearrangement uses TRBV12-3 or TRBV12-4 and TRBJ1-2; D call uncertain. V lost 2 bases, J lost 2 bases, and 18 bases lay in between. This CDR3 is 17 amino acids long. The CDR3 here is CASSLSSGPTPNYGYTF. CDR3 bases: TGTGCCAGCAGTTTAAGTTCGGGCCCCACACCCAACTATGGCTACACCTTC.

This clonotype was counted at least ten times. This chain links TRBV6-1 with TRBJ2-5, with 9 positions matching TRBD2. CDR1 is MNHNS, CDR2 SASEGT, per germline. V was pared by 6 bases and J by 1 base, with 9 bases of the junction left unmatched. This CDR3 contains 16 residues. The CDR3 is CASRGVSGGSQETQYF. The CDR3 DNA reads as TGTGCCAGCAGGGGTGTGAGCGGGGGGTCCCAAGAGACCCAGTACTTC.

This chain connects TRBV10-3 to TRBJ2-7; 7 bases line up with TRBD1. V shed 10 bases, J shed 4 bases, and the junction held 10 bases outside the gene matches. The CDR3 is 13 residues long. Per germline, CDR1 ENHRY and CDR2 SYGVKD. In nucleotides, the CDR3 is TGTGCCACCCGCGACAGGGCCTATTACGAGCAGTACTTC. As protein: CATRDRAYYEQYF.